This T cell receptor beta chain derives from a study of human T cells and chemical hapten exposure. Study-wide background: Patients were given diphenylcyclopropenone on the scalp weekly across the roughly 25-week study.

In its sample, this clonotype was seen a few times. Its antigen is still unknown. Time point of the sample: patch test 1, 2 weeks after DPC sensitization. Specified treatment: therapeutic diphenylcyclopropenone sensitization with weekly scalp DPC. Per the germline V gene, CDR1 is SGHAT and CDR2 is FQNNGV. There are 14 residues in the CDR3. Unmatched junction bases numbered 3, after V lost 5 bases and J lost 2 bases. MiXCR was run by TCRdb on the RACE reads, yielding one entry per CDR3 protein. Of about 120,000 distinct CDR3 sequences listed, approximately 13% are singletons. Notes on the study in general: Donors' alopecia may make their immune response differ from healthy people's.

The sample consisted of whole blood, taken in connection with sensitization to the hapten diphenylcyclopropenone (DPC). This chain joins TRBV11-2 and TRBJ2-3; 8 nucleotides agree with TRBD2. The sequence derives from a man aged 18 to 29 with alopecia areata. Some clones in this sample may be carry-over from other donors' samples. The CDR3 spells CASSTAGVTDTQYF. The CDR3 DNA is TGTGCCAGCAGCACAGCGGGGGTCACAGATACGCAGTATTTT.